Each of the 24 T cell receptor beta chains below was sequenced from the same sample in a study of T cells after yellow fever vaccination. TCRdb recomputed calls from the 5' RACE reads with MiXCR, one row per CDR3 protein. Of hundreds of thousands of distinct CDR3 sequences in the sample, roughly an eighth were seen once. The sequencing used PBMCs, collected on the day of the yellow fever booster vaccination. The receptors were gathered from a man aged 25-45 years who received the YFV17D yellow fever vaccine.

The J gene is TRBJ2-1, the V gene TRBV25-1; D gene ambiguous. V lost 4 bases to trimming and J lost 12 bases, with 13 bases between them. The germline V gene has CDR1 MGHDK and CDR2 SYGVNS. CDR3 length equals 12 residues. The CDR3 spells CASSGGFLGQFF. CDR3 nucleotide sequence: TGTGCCAGCAGTGGAGGCTTTCTCGGGCAGTTCTTC.

J is TRBJ2-7 and V is TRBV7-2, with TRBD2 matching 9 bases. The CDR3 length is 14 residues. The junction had 4 bases not matched to a gene; V was cut back by 5 bases and J by 2 bases. Germline V gene sequence: CDR1 SGHTA, CDR2 FQGNSA. CDR3 sequence: CASSAREGPYEQYF. In DNA form, the CDR3 reads TGTGCCAGCAGCGCGCGGGAGGGACCCTACGAGCAGTACTTC.

The chain recombines TRBV5-1 with TRBJ1-5; TRBD1 might be the D (5 bases). Trimming shortened V by 4 bases and J by 0 bases, and 11 bases separated the two germline ends. Per the germline V gene, CDR1 is SGHRS and CDR2 is YFSETQ. This CDR3 spans 15 amino acids. DNA for the CDR3: TGCGCCAGCAGCGTCGGACACCTTAGCAATCAGCCCCAGCATTTT. It translates to CASSVGHLSNQPQHF.

As concerns this clonotype: Relative to the germline gene, one junction end is altered; a read error may explain this. The chain carries TRBV20-1 and TRBJ2-3; 9 bases agree with TRBD1. Germline V gives CDR1 DFQATT, CDR2 SNEGSKA (reference sequence). The CDR3 sequence is 16 residues long. The CDR3 nucleotides are TGCTGTGCCATGACCGGACAGGGGACTAGCACAGATACGCAGTATTTT. Encoded protein: CCAMTGQGTSTDTQYF.

The genes are TRBV15 and TRBJ1-5; D is ambiguous. The CDR3 sequence is 17 residues long. Between the trimmed V and J ends, which lost 0 bases and 0 bases, there was a span of 12 bases. Looked up from germline, CDR1 is LNHNV and CDR2 is YYDKDF (reference sequence). The CDR3: CATSRDNSVYSNQPQHF. For the CDR3, the DNA is TGTGCCACCAGCAGAGATAACAGCGTATATAGCAATCAGCCCCAGCATTTT.

This clonotype was recorded a few times. This chain's CDR3 is CASSLRGVSQGGYEQYF. The DNA for the CDR3 is TGTGCCAGCAGCTTACGTGGGGTGAGCCAGGGCGGCTACGAGCAGTACTTC. The rearrangement joins TRBV7-2 to TRBJ2-7; tentatively, D is TRBD1 (5 bases). V gave up 2 bases and J gave up 3 bases, with 20 bases separating them. The CDR3 extends over 17 amino acids. CDR1 is SGHTA, CDR2 FQGNSA, per germline.

This chain joins TRBV19 and TRBJ1-5; TRBD1 matches at 7 bases. Germline loops: CDR1 LNHDA, CDR2 SQIVND (reference sequence). This CDR3 spans 13 amino acids. With 9 bases clipped from V and 6 bases from J, the junction kept 8 bases outside the gene matches. CDR3 bases: TGTGCCAGCCAGGTGACAGGGACTCAGCCCCAGCATTTT. Translating it yields CASQVTGTQPQHF.

V and J are TRBV30 and TRBJ2-3; 11 bases are a match to TRBD2. The CDR3 contains 13 residues. Germline CDR1 GTSNPN, CDR2 SVGIG (reference sequence). V was clipped by 3 bases and J by 4 bases; unmatched bases: 0. CDR3 DNA: TGTGCCTGGAGACTAGCGGGAGCAGATACGCAGTATTTT. It is translated as CAWRLAGADTQYF.

This clonotype was seen once. The rearrangement joins TRBV20-1 to TRBJ2-3, with D hard to call. This CDR3 comprises 16 residues. Germline V gene sequence: CDR1 DFQATT, CDR2 SNEGSKA (reference sequence). V was clipped by 1 base and J by 0 bases, with 14 bases between them. The CDR3 nucleotides read TGCAGTGCTAGAGTTCGGCTGCGGTCTAGCACAGATACGCAGTATTTT. Protein product: CSARVRLRSSTDTQYF.

The chain recombines TRBV20-1 with TRBJ1-4; D is perhaps TRBD1 (6 bases). V was trimmed by 4 bases and J by 7 bases, leaving 16 bases between them. Germline V gene lookup returns CDR1 DFQATT and CDR2 SNEGSKA (reference sequence). The length of the CDR3 is 14 residues. The CDR3 nucleotides are TGCAGTGCTACCCCACAGGGCGGTGGTGAAAAACTGTTTTTT. Translated, it gives CSATPQGGGEKLFF.

J is TRBJ1-3 and V is TRBV29-1; D is ambiguous. Trimming shortened V by 0 bases and J by 7 bases, and 16 bases separated the two germline ends. From germline, CDR1 is SQVTM and CDR2 ANQGSEA. CDR3 length: 15 amino acids. In nucleotides, the CDR3 is TGCAGCGTTGAAGATCGGGCTGAGGGAGGGAACACCATATATTTT. This gives the protein CSVEDRAEGGNTIYF. Drawing the rest from reference TRBV29-1 and TRBJ1-3, the complete variable domain is SAVISQKPSRDICQRGTSLTIQCQVDSQVTMMFWYRQQPGQSLTLIATANQGSEATYESGFVIDKFPISRPNLTFSTLTVSNMSPEDSSIYLCSVEDRAEGGNTIYFGEGSWLTVV.

This clonotype was found a few times. CDR3 sequence: CSAHEAGLNTDTQYF. The CDR3 DNA is TGCAGTGCTCACGAGGCGGGACTCAATACAGATACGCAGTATTTT. This chain joins TRBV20-1 and TRBJ2-3, with D possibly matching TRBD2 (6 bases). The CDR3 length is 15 residues. From germline, CDR1 is DFQATT and CDR2 SNEGSKA (reference sequence). V was shortened by 5 bases and J by 3 bases, with 18 bases between the two germline ends.

V is TRBV20-1 and J is TRBJ1-2; maybe TRBD1 (5 bases). The V gene's germline CDR1 is DFQATT and CDR2 SNEGSKA (reference sequence). The length of the CDR3 is 14 residues. Trimming shortened V by 4 bases and J by 6 bases, and 18 bases separated the two germline ends. In nucleotides, the CDR3 is TGCAGTGCTACAGATCTAAGGGGAATAGATGGCTACACCTTC. Translating gives CSATDLRGIDGYTF.

This clonotype was counted only a few times. The chain employs TRBV6-4 and TRBJ2-3; 7 positions match TRBD1. Germline V gene sequence: CDR1 MRHNA, CDR2 SNTAGT. J lost 0 bases, V lost 6 bases, and 3 bases had no gene match. The CDR3 is 14 amino acids. The CDR3 here is CASRETGSTDTQYF. In nucleotides, the CDR3 is TGTGCCAGCAGGGAGACAGGGAGCACAGATACGCAGTATTTT.

This clonotype has only a few counts. The J gene is TRBJ2-3, the V gene TRBV7-2; 7 bases are shared with TRBD2. Losses at the gene ends were 3 bases for V and 3 bases for J; bases not matched to a gene: 9. The CDR3 spans 16 residues. Germline values: CDR1 SGHTA, CDR2 FQGNSA. In DNA, the CDR3 is TGTGCCAGCAGCTTTAAGCGGGACCCGGGGACAGATACGCAGTATTTT. This codes for CASSFKRDPGTDTQYF.

This clonotype was observed a handful of times. J is TRBJ1-2 and V is TRBV29-1; D ambiguous. This CDR3 has 11 residues. Trimming stripped 4 bases from V and 7 bases from J, with 10 bases between. The V gene's germline CDR1 is SQVTM and CDR2 ANQGSEA. The CDR3 spells CSVGNPGGYTF. The CDR3 DNA follows: TGCAGCGTTGGTAATCCTGGTGGCTACACCTTC.

The rearrangement uses TRBV7-3 and TRBJ2-1; TRBD2 might be the D (6 bases). This CDR3 comprises 16 residues. Germline CDR1 SGHTA, CDR2 FQGTGA. With 4 bases removed from V and 10 bases from J, the gap between germline ends came to 23 bases. The CDR3 here is CASSSQEWRVGKEQFF. The CDR3 DNA reads TGTGCCAGCAGCTCCCAGGAATGGAGGGTGGGAAAAGAGCAGTTCTTC.

This clonotype was counted only a few times. The chain is built from TRBV6-2 or TRBV6-3 and TRBJ2-7, with 7 bases aligning to TRBD1. The germline V gene encodes CDR1 MNHEY and CDR2 SVGEGT. Trimming at V came to 8 bases and at J to 2 bases, leaving 12 bases not matched to a gene. This CDR3 contains 15 residues. Here the CDR3 reads CASQLSRGGTYEQYF. Written as DNA, the CDR3 is TGTGCCAGCCAGTTGTCAAGAGGGGGCACCTACGAGCAGTACTTC.

This chain connects TRBV25-1 to TRBJ2-1, with 11 bases aligning to TRBD2. V dropped 5 bases and J dropped 6; count of bases not matched to a gene: 6. This CDR3 spans 15 amino acids. CDR1 MGHDK and CDR2 SYGVNS come from the germline V gene. DNA of the CDR3: TGTGCCAGCAGTCCACTAGCGGGAGTGCCCAATGAGCAGTTCTTC. Its translation: CASSPLAGVPNEQFF.

Only a few counts were recorded for this clonotype. The chain employs TRBV7-2 and TRBJ2-7; 9 bases line up with TRBD2. CDR3 size: 14 residues. After removal of 5 bases from V and 3 bases from J, the junction contained 5 bases not matched to a gene. Germline V CDR1 and CDR2: SGHTA, FQGNSA. The CDR3 spells CASSQFSGSYEQYF. CDR3 nucleotide sequence: TGTGCCAGCAGCCAATTTAGCGGGAGCTACGAGCAGTACTTC.

This clonotype was recorded a few times. The chain combines TRBV11-2 with TRBJ2-2; TRBD2 aligns across 8 bases. This CDR3 is 16 amino acids long. V shed 2 bases and J 8 bases; nucleotides not matched to a gene: 10. The germline CDR1 and CDR2 sequences are SGHAT and FQNNGV. The CDR3 here is CASSLIDGRAGGELFF. The CDR3, as DNA: TGTGCCAGCAGCTTAATAGACGGGAGGGCCGGAGGGGAGCTGTTTTTT.

In its sample, this clonotype was seen many times. This chain links TRBV19 with TRBJ2-1; possibly TRBD1 or TRBD2 for D (5 bases each). This CDR3 has 14 amino acids. Deletions cut 3 bases from V and 1 base from J, with 7 bases between. Germline V gives CDR1 LNHDA, CDR2 SQIVND (reference sequence). The chain's CDR3 is CASSMGVSYNEQFF. The CDR3 bases are TGTGCCAGTAGTATGGGGGTATCCTACAATGAGCAGTTCTTC.

The chain combines TRBV25-1 with TRBJ1-6; 8 bases fit TRBD1. Germline CDR1 is MGHDK and CDR2 is SYGVNS. CDR3 size: 15 residues. The J segment lost 3 bases and the V segment lost 4 bases, leaving 2 bases of the junction unmatched. The DNA for the CDR3 is TGTGCCAGCAGTGGGACAGGGATCTATAATTCACCCCTCCACTTT. Translating it yields CASSGTGIYNSPLHF.

The gene calls are TRBV28 and TRBJ2-7; D is undetermined. Germline V lookup: CDR1 MDHEN, CDR2 SYDVKM. The ends were cut back, 11 bases at V and 3 bases at J, with 17 bases in the middle. CDR3 size: 13 residues. The CDR3 nucleotides are TGTGCCGCGTGGAGCGAGAGCGACTACGAGCAGTACTTC. It specifies CAAWSESDYEQYF.